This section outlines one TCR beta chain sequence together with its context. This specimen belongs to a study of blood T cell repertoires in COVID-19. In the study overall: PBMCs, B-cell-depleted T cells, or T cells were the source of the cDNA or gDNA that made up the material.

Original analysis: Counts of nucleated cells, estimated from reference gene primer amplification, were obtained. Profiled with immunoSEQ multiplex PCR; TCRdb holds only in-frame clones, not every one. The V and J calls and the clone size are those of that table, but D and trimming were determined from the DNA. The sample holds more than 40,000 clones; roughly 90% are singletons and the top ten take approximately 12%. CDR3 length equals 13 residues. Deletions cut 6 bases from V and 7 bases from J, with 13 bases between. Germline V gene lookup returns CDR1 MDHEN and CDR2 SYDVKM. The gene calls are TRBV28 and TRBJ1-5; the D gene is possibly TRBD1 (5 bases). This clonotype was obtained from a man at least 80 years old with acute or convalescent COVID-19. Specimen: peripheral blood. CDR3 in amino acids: CASRWGPRQPQHF. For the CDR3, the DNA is TGTGCCAGCAGATGGGGCCCCAGGCAGCCCCAGCATTTT.